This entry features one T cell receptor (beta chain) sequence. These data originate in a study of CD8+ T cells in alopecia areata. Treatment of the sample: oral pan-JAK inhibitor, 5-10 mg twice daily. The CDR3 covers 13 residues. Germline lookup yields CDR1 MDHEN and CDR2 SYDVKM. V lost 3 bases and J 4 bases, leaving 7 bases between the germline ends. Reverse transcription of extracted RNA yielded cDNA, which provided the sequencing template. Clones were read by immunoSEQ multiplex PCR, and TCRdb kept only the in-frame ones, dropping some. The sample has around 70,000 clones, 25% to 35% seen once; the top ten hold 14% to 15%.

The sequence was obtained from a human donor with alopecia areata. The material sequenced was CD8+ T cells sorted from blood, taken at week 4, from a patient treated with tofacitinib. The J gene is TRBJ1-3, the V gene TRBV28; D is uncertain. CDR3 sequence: CASSFLTGNTIYF. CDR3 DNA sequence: TGTGCCAGCAGTTTCCTGACCGGAAACACCATATATTTT.